The source of this T cell receptor beta chain is a study of blood T cell repertoires in COVID-19. Overall study: The cDNA or gDNA used as material had been derived from T cells, B-cell-depleted T cells, or PBMCs.

In the authors' workflow: Estimates of nucleated cell counts were drawn from the amplification of reference gene primers. Clones were read by immunoSEQ multiplex PCR, and TCRdb kept only the in-frame ones, dropping some. From that table come the V and J calls and clone size; the DNA was used to work out D and trimming. The repertoire consists of fewer than 250,000 clones, with around four fifths occurring once and the leading ten covering about 2.7%. The CDR3 is 13 amino acids. Sequencing used peripheral blood. The clonotype comes from a woman aged 35 to 49 with active or convalescent COVID-19. The V gene is TRBV21-1, the J gene TRBJ1-1; TRBD1 is the table's D call and was not checked against the DNA. TRBV21-1 is a documented pseudogene. The CDR3 nucleotides read TGTGCCAGCAGCCCCCATGGGACAGTAGGAGCTTTCTTT. Translating gives CASSPHGTVGAFF.